The T cell receptor beta chain described here comes from a study of blood T cell repertoires in COVID-19. Study overall: Either two negative PCRs, clearance, or symptom resolution qualified Cohort 3 donors as recovered. The study drew acute and convalescent COVID-19 samples from the United States, Italy and Spain. Sources were T cells, B-cell-depleted T cells, or PBMCs; the material itself was cDNA or gDNA.

Method: immunoSEQ multiplex PCR; TCRdb's copy keeps in-frame clones and lacks some. The sample holds more than 300,000 clones, 87% seen once. V lost 2 bases and J 10 bases, leaving 12 bases between the germline ends. This CDR3 has 14 amino acids. Germline CDR1 and CDR2: MNHNS and SASEGT. V and J are TRBV6-1 and TRBJ1-6; no reliable D call. The sample was PBMCs or T cells enriched from blood (not recorded which). The receptor was derived from a man aged 35-49 years in a cohort exposed to, infected with or recovered from COVID-19 (not recorded which). CDR3 protein: CASSETGSGSPLHF. The CDR3, as DNA: TGTGCCAGCAGTGAAACGGGGTCTGGCTCACCCCTCCACTTT.